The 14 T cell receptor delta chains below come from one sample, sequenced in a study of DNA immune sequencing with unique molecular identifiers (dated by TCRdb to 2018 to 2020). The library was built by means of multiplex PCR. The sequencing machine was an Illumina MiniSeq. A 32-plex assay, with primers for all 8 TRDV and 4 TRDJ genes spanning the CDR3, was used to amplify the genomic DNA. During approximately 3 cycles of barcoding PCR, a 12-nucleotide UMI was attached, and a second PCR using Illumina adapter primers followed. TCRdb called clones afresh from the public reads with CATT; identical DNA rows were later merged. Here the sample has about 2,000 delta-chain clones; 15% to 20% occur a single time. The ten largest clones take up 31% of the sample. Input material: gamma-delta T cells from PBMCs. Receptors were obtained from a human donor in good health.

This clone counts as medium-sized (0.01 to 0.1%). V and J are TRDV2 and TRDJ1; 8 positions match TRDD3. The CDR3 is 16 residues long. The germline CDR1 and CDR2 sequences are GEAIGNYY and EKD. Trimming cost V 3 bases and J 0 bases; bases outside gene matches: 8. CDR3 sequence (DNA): TGTGCCTGTGACCCCCTTACTGGGGGGTACACCGATAAACTCATCTTT. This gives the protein CACDPLTGGYTDKLIF.

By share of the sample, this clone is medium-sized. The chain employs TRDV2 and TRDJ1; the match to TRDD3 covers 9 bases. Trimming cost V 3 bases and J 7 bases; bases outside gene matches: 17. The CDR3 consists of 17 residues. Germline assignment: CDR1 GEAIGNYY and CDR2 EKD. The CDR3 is CACDFVSGWGMSGKLIF. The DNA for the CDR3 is TGTGCCTGTGACTTTGTGTCGGGCTGGGGGATGAGTGGTAAACTCATCTTT.

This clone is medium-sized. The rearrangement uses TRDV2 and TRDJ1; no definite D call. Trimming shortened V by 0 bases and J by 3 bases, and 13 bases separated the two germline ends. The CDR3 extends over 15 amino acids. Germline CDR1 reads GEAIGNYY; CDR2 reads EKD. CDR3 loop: CACDTLQIQADKLIF. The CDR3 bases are TGTGCCTGTGACACCCTCCAAATTCAAGCCGATAAACTCATCTTT.

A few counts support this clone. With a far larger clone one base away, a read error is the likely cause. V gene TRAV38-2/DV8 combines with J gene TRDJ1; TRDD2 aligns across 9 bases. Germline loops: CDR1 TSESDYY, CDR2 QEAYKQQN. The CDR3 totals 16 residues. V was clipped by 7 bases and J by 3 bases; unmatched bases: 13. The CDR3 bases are TGTGCTTATTGCCTTCCTACTGTGGGATACCCCGATAAACTCATCTTT. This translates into CAYCLPTVGYPDKLIF.

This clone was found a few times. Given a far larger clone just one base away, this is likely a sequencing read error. CDR3 DNA sequence: TGTGCCTGTGACCAGATTTTACTGGGGGATACACAGTACACCGATAAACTCATCTTT. Amino acids: CACDQILLGDTQYTDKLIF. This rearrangement joins TRDV2 to TRDJ2; 12 bases are shared with TRDD3. The J call is uncertain, as TRDJ1 better fits the DNA end. Germline loops: CDR1 GEAIGNYY, CDR2 EKD. The CDR3 totals 19 residues.

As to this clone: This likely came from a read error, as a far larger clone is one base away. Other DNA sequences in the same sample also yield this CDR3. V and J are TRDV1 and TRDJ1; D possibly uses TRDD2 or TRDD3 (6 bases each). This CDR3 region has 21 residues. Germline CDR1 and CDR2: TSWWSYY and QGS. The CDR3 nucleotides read TGTGCTCTTGGAGAACTAGGGGCTCTTCCTTTAGTACTGGGTTATCCCGATAAACTCATCTTT. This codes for CALGELGALPLVLGYPDKLIF.

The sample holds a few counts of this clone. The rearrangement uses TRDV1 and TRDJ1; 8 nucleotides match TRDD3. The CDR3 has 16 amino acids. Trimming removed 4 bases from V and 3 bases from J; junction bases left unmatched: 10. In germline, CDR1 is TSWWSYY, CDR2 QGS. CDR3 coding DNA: TGTGCTCTTGGGGCCTATGGGGGGATAAAGTCCGATAAACTCATCTTT. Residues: CALGAYGGIKSDKLIF.

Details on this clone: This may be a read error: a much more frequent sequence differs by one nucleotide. CDR3 residues: CAFTINGGYWGIRISTGKLIF. CDR3 DNA: TGTGCCTTTACGATCAACGGGGGCTACTGGGGGATACGTATTTCAACCGGTAAACTCATCTTT. The V gene is TRDV3, the J gene TRDJ1, with TRDD3 identical over 13 bases. From germline, CDR1 is TVYSNPD and CDR2 GDNSRS (reference sequence). This CDR3 spans 21 amino acids.

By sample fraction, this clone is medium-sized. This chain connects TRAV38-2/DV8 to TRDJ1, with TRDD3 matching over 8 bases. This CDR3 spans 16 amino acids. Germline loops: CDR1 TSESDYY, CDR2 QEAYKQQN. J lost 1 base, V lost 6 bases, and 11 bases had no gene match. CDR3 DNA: TGTGCTTATACTTCCATGCTGGGGGACCCCACCGATAAACTCATCTTT. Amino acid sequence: CAYTSMLGDPTDKLIF.

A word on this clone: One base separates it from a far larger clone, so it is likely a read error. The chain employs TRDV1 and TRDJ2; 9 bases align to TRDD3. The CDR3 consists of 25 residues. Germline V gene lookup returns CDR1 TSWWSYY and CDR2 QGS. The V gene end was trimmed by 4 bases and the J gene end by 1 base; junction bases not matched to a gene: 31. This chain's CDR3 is CALGAIGLPTGYWGKPHCLTAQLFF. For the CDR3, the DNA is TGTGCTCTTGGGGCGATAGGCCTACCCACCGGGTACTGGGGGAAACCCCATTGTTTGACAGCACAACTCTTCTTT.

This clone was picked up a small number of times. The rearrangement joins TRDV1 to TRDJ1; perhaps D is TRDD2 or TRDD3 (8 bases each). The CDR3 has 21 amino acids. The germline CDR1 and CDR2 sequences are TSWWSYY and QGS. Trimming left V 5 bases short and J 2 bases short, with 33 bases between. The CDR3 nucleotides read TGTGCTCTTGGGAAAGGGGATCTTCCTACTAGGGATACGCCCTATACCGATAAACTCATCTTT. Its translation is CALGKGDLPTRDTPYTDKLIF.

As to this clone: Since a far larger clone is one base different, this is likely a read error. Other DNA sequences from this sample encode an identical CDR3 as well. This chain's CDR3 is CACDTIAASLGDTDKLIF. DNA for the CDR3: TGTGCCTGTGATACTATTGCTGCTTCTTTGGGGGATACCGATAAACTCATCTTT. V gene TRDV2 combines with J gene TRDJ1, with 8 bases identical to TRDD3. Losses at the gene ends were 4 bases for V and 2 bases for J; bases not matched to a gene: 17. Germline CDR1 GEAIGNYY, CDR2 EKD. The CDR3 has 18 amino acids.

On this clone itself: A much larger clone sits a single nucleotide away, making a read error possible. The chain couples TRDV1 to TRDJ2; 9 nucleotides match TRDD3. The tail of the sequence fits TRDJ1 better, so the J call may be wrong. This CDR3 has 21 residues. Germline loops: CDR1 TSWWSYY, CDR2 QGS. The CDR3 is CALGELPTGGDTVALTAQLIF. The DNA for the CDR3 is TGTGCTCTTGGGGAACTTCCTACGGGGGGGGATACTGTAGCTTTGACAGCACAACTCATCTTT.

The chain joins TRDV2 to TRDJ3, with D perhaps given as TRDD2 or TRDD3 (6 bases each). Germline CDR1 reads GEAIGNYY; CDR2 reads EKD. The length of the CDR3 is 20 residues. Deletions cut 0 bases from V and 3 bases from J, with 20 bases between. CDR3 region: CACDTALPEGDLWDTRQMFF. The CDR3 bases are TGTGCCTGTGACACCGCCCTTCCCGAAGGGGATCTCTGGGACACCCGACAGATGTTTTTC.